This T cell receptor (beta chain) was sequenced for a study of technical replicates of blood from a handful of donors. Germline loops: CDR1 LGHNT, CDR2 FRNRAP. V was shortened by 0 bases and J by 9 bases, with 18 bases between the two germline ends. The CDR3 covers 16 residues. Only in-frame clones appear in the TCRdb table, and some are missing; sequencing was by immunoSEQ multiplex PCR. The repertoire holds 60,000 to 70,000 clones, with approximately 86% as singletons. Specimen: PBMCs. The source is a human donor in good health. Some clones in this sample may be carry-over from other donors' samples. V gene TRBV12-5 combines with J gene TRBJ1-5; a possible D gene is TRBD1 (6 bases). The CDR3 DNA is TGTGCTAGTGGTTTGGTAGGGGTCAGGGGATTAAGGCCCCAGCATTTT. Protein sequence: CASGLVGVRGLRPQHF.